This TCR beta chain derives from a study of OX40 agonist ivuxolimab in advanced cancers. Here immunoSEQ multiplex PCR was the method, and the copy in TCRdb shows in-frame clones only, minus some. The sample records roughly 130,000 clones, just under 95% being singletons. The ends were cut back, 5 bases at V and 13 bases at J, with 15 bases in the middle. The CDR3 runs 12 residues. Looked up from germline, CDR1 is MNHEY and CDR2 is SMNVEV (reference sequence). J is TRBJ2-1 and V is TRBV27; D perhaps matches TRBD1 (6 bases). The sequences come from CD4+ or CD8+ T cells sorted from blood, collected in a trial of the OX40 agonist ivuxolimab. The sequence was collected from an adult with an advanced solid tumor such as melanoma, head and neck, liver or kidney cancer. CDR3: CASSPIRDIQFF. CDR3 DNA sequence: TGTGCCAGCAGTCCTATACGGGACATACAGTTCTTC.